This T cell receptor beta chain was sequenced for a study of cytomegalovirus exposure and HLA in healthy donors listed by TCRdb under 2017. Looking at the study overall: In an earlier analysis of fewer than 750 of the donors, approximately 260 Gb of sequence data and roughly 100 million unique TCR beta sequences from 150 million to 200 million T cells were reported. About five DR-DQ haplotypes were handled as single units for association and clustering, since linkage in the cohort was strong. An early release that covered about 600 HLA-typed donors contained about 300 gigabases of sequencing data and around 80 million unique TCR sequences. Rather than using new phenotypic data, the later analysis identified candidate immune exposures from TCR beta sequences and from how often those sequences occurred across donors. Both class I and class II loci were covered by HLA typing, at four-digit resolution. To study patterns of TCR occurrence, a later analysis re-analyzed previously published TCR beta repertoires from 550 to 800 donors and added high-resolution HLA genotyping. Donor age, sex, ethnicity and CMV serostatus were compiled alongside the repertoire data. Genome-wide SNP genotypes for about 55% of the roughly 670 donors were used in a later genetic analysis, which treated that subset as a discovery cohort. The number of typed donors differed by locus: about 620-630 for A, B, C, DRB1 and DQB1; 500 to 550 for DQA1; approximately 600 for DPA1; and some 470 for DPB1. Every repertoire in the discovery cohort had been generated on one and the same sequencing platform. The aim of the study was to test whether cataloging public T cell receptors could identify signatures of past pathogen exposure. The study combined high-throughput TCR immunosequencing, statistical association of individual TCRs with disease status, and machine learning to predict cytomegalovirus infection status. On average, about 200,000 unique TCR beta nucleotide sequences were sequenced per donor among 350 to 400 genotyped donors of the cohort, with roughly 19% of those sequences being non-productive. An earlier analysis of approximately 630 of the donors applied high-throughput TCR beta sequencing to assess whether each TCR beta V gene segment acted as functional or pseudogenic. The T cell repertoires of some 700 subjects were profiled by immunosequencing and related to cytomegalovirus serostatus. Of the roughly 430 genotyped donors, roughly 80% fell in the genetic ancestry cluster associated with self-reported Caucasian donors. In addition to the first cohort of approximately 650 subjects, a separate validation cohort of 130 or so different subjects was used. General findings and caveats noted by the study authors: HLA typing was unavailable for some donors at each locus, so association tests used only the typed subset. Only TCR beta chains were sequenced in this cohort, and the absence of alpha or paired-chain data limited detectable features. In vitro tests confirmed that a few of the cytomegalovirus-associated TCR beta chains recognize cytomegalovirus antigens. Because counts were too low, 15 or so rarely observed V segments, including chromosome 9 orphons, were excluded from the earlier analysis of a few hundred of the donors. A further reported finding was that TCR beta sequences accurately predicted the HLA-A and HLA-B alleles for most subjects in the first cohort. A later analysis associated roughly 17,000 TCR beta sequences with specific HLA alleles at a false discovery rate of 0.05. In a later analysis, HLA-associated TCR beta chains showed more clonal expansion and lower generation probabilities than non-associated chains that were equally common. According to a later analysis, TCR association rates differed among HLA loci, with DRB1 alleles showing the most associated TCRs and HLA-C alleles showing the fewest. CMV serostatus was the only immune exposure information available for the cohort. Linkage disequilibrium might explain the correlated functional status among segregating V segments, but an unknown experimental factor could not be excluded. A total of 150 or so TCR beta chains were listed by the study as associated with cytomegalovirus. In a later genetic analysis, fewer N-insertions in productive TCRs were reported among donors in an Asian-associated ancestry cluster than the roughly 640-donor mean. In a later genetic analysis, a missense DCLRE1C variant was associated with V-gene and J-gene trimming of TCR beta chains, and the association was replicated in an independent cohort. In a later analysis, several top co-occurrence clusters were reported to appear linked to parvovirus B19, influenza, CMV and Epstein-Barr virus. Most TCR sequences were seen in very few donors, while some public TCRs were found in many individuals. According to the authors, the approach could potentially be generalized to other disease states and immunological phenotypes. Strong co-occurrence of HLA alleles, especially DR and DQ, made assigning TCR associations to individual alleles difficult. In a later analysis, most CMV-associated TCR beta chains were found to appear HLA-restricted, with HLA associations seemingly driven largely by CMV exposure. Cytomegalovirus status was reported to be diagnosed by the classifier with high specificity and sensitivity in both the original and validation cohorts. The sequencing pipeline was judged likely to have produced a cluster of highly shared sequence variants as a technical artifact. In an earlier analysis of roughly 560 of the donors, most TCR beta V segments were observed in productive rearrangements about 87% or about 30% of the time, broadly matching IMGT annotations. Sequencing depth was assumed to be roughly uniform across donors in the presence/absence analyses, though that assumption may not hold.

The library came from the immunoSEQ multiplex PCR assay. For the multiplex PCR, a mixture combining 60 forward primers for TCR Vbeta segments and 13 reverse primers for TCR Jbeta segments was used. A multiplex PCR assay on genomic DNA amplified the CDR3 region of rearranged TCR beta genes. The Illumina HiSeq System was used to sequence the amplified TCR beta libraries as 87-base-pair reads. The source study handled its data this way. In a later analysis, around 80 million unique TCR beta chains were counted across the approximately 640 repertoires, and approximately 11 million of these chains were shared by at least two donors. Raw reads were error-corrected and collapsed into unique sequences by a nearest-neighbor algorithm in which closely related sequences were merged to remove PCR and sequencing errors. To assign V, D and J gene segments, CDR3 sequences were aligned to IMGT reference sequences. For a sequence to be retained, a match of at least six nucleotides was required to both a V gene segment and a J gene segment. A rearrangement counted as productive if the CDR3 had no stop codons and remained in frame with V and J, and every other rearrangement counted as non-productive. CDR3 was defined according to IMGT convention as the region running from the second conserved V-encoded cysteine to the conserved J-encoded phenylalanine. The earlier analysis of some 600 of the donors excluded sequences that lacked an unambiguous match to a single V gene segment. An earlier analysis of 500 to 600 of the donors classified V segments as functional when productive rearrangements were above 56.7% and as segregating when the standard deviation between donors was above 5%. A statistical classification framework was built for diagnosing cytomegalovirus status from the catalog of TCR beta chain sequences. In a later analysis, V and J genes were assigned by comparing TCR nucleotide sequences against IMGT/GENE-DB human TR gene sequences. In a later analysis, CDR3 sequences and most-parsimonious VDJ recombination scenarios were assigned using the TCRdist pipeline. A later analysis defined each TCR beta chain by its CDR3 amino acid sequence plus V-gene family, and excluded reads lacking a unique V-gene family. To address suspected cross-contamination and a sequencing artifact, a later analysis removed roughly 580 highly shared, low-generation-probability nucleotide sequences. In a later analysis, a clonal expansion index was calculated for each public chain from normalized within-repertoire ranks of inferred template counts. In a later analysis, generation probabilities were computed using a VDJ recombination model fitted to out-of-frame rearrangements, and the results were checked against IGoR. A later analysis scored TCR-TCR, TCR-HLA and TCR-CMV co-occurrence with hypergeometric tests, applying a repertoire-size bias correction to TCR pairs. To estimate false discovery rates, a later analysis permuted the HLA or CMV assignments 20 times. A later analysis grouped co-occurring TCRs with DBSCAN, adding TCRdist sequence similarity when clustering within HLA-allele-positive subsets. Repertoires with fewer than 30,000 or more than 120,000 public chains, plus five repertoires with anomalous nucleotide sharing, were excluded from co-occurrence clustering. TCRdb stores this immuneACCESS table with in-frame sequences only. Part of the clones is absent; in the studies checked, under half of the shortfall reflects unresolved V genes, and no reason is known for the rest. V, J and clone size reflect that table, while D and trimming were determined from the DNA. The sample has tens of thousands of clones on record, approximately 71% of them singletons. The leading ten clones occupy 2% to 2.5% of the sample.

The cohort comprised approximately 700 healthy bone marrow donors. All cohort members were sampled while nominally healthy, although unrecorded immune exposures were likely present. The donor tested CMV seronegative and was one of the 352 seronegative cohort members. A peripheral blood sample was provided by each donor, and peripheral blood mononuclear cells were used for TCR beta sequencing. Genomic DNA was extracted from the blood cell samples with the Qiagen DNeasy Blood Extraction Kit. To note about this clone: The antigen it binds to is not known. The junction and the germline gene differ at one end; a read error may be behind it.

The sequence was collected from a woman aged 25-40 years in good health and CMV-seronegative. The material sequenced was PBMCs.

The CDR3 amino acid sequence is: CSSSLGQGPAYEQYF. The DNA sequence is given as TGTTCCAGCAGCTTAGGGCAGGGGCCGGCCTACGAGCAGTACTTC. The sequence joins TRBV7-3 to TRBJ2-7, with TRBD1 tentatively as D gene (6 bases match). CDR1 and CDR2 are read off the germline V gene as SGHTA and FQGTGA. From cysteine to phenylalanine, the CDR3 is 15 amino acids long. This entry keeps only the CDR3 DNA: 45 bases, framed from base 1.